The 19 T cell receptor beta chains in this list originate from one sample, sequenced in a study of cytomegalovirus exposure and HLA in healthy donors. 60 Vbeta and 13 Jbeta primers were used in PCR. Sequenced by immunoSEQ multiplex PCR; TCRdb stores in-frame clones only, minus some. The sample has about 180,000 clones, roughly 70% seen once. The sample was PBMCs. The receptors derive from a male donor in good health and CMV-seronegative.

This clone was picked up one time. Germline and junction disagree at one end, which may indicate a read error. This chain joins TRBV5-6 and TRBJ1-1, with TRBD1 identical over 8 bases. Germline CDR1 is SGHDT and CDR2 is YYEEEE. This CDR3 spans 12 amino acids. This chain's CDR3 is CASGLDRAVAFF. In nucleotides, the CDR3 is TGTGCCAGCGGCTTGGACAGGGCGGTAGCTTTCTTT.

This sequence joins TRBV28 and TRBJ2-7; D might be TRBD2 (5 bases). The CDR3 length is 13 residues. Trimming stripped 10 bases from V and 2 bases from J, with 15 bases between. CDR1 is MDHEN, CDR2 SYDVKM, per germline. As DNA, the CDR3 is TGTGCCACCGGGGTCGACCAGACCTACGAGCAGTACTTC. The encoded protein is CATGVDQTYEQYF.

The genes are TRBV6-6 and TRBJ2-5; D gene uncertain. This CDR3 contains 13 residues. In germline, CDR1 is MNHNY, CDR2 SVGAGI (reference sequence). V lost 5 bases and J lost 5, with 12 bases in between. The CDR3 nucleotides read TGTGCCAGCAGTCCCTCGTGGGCGGAGACCCAGTACTTC. Amino acids: CASSPSWAETQYF.

This chain joins TRBV5-1 and TRBJ2-3, with 9 positions matching TRBD2. Germline CDR1 is SGHRS and CDR2 is YFSETQ. V lost 1 base, J lost 2 bases, and 5 bases stayed unmatched. This CDR3 has 16 amino acids. The CDR3 DNA reads TGCGCCAGCAGCTTGACGCGCGGGAGGGACACAGATACGCAGTATTTT. This sequence encodes CASSLTRGRDTDTQYF.

This rearrangement joins TRBV7-6 to TRBJ2-3; TRBD2 matches 15 bases. V dropped 5 bases and J dropped 0; count of bases not matched to a gene: 6. The CDR3 extends over 18 amino acids. In germline, CDR1 is SGHVS, CDR2 FNYEAQ. CDR3 residues: CASSRPGLAGGSTDTQYF. DNA for the CDR3: TGTGCCAGCAGCCGCCCGGGACTAGCGGGGGGAAGCACAGATACGCAGTATTTT.

V usage is TRBV6-6 and J usage is TRBJ2-5; 7 nucleotides match TRBD2. Trimming removed 2 bases from V and 0 bases from J; junction bases left unmatched: 0. Germline V gene data show CDR1 as MNHNY and CDR2 as SVGAGI (reference sequence). This CDR3 has 14 amino acids. CDR3 in amino acids: CASSYAGDQETQYF. CDR3 in DNA: TGTGCCAGCAGTTACGCGGGAGACCAAGAGACCCAGTACTTC.

This chain links TRBV28 with TRBJ2-7, with D possibly TRBD2 on 5 matching bases. The CDR3 spans 13 residues. Trimming removed 5 bases from V and 6 bases from J, with 14 bases in between. CDR1 and CDR2 (germline): MDHEN, SYDVKM. The CDR3 reads CASSRAELIEQYF. CDR3 bases: TGTGCCAGCAGTAGAGCGGAGCTTATCGAGCAGTACTTC. Drawing the rest from reference TRBV28 and TRBJ2-7, the complete variable domain is DVKVTQSSRYLVKRTGEKVFLECVQDMDHENMFWYRQDPGLGLRLIYFSYDVKMKEKGDIPEGYSVSREKKERFSLILESASTNQTSMYLCASSRAELIEQYFGPGTRLTVT.

Only one count was recorded for this clone. V usage is TRBV6-5 and J usage is TRBJ1-1; D possibly corresponds to TRBD1 (5 bases). The CDR3 extends over 14 amino acids. The V gene lost 6 bases and the J gene lost 4 bases, with 15 bases spanning the gap. Per germline, CDR1 MNHEY and CDR2 SVGAGI. In nucleotides, the CDR3 is TGTGCCAGCAGCCTGGAGGGGAAAGGCACTGAAGCTTTCTTT. Its translation is CASSLEGKGTEAFF.

The chain is built from TRBV7-2 and TRBJ1-3, with D perhaps TRBD1 (5 bases). Germline values: CDR1 SGHTA, CDR2 FQGNSA. V lost 5 bases, J lost 0 bases, and 14 bases lay in between. The CDR3 has 16 residues. The CDR3 spells CASSPTAFSSGNTIYF. The CDR3 nucleotides read TGTGCCAGCAGCCCGACAGCTTTTAGCTCTGGAAACACCATATATTTT.

The chain is built from TRBV15 and TRBJ2-1; 9 positions agree with TRBD1. This CDR3 is 17 amino acids long. J was trimmed by 6 bases and V by 3 bases; bases with no gene match: 12. Germline CDR1 reads LNHNV; CDR2 reads YYDKDF (reference sequence). The CDR3 here is CATSSSYGTGRFNEQFF. Written as DNA, the CDR3 is TGTGCCACCAGCAGTAGTTACGGGACAGGGAGATTCAATGAGCAGTTCTTC. The entire variable domain, with the rest obtained from reference TRBV15 and TRBJ2-1, is as follows: DAMVIQNPRYQVTQFGKPVTLSCSQTLNHNVMYWYQQKSSQAPKLLFHYYDKDFNNEADTPDNFQSRRPNTSFCFLDIRSPGLGDTAMYLCATSSSYGTGRFNEQFFGPGTRLTVL.

V gene TRBV10-3 combines with J gene TRBJ2-7; TRBD2 matches at 7 bases. CDR3 size: 15 residues. Germline V gene data show CDR1 as ENHRY and CDR2 as SYGVKD. J lost 1 base, V lost 0 bases, and 3 bases had no gene match. The CDR3 nucleotides are TGTGCCATCAGTGAGTCTGGGACTAAGTCCTACGAGCAGTACTTC. It is translated as CAISESGTKSYEQYF.

The CDR3, as DNA: TGTGCCAGCAGCGTAGCCCCCGGGGACTATGGCTACACCTTC. Translated, it gives CASSVAPGDYGYTF. The chain couples TRBV9 to TRBJ1-2, with D uncertain. The CDR3 contains 14 residues. Trimming stripped 0 bases from V and 3 bases from J, with 9 bases between. Germline loops: CDR1 SGDLS, CDR2 YYNGEE.

The chain has TRBV19 and TRBJ1-1; 8 bases align to TRBD1. The CDR3 extends over 14 amino acids. The germline V gene encodes CDR1 LNHDA and CDR2 SQIVND (reference sequence). V trimming: 5 bases; J trimming: 1 base; junction bases outside the gene matches: 3. The CDR3 region is CASSFQGANTEAFF. DNA for the CDR3: TGTGCCAGTAGTTTTCAGGGGGCGAACACTGAAGCTTTCTTT.

The V and J genes are TRBV19 and TRBJ1-5; D unclear. The V gene lost 3 bases and the J gene lost 6 bases, with 18 bases spanning the gap. The CDR3 loop spans 16 amino acids. From germline, CDR1 is LNHDA and CDR2 SQIVND (reference sequence). This CDR3 is CASSIRLQARSQPQHF. As DNA, the CDR3 is TGTGCCAGTAGTATTCGTCTCCAGGCGCGTAGTCAGCCCCAGCATTTT.

The chain recombines TRBV6-6 with TRBJ1-2; D may be TRBD1 (5 bases). The CDR3 has 16 residues. Trimming stripped 2 bases from V and 3 bases from J, with 16 bases between. Germline loops: CDR1 MNHNY, CDR2 SVGAGI (reference sequence). CDR3 in DNA: TGTGCCAGCAGTTACCTCTTGGGGGGGGTTGACTATGGCTACACCTTC. Amino acid sequence: CASSYLLGGVDYGYTF.

The V and J genes are TRBV19 and TRBJ1-2, with 9 positions matching TRBD1. This CDR3 comprises 16 residues. Per the germline V gene, CDR1 is LNHDA and CDR2 is SQIVND (reference sequence). With 3 bases clipped from V and 4 bases from J, the junction kept 9 bases outside the gene matches. Here the CDR3 DNA reads TGTGCCAGTAGTATCTGGGACAGGGAGACAGGCTATGGCTACACCTTC. It specifies CASSIWDRETGYGYTF.

The genes are TRBV29-1 and TRBJ1-2, with 7 bases that match TRBD1. The trim removed 0 bases at V and 4 bases at J, leaving 8 bases unmatched. Per germline, CDR1 SQVTM and CDR2 ANQGSEA. CDR3 length equals 15 residues. The CDR3: CSVEDLEGQLYGYTF. The DNA of the CDR3 is TGCAGCGTTGAAGATCTTGAGGGACAGCTCTATGGCTACACCTTC.

This clone was picked up a small number of times. This sequence joins TRBV9 and TRBJ1-1, with D maybe TRBD1 (6 bases). CDR3 length: 14 amino acids. V shed 2 bases and J shed 4 bases, with 12 bases lying between them. Germline loops: CDR1 SGDLS, CDR2 YYNGEE. The CDR3 is CASSVTGASTEAFF. The DNA of the CDR3 is TGTGCCAGCAGCGTGACAGGAGCGAGCACTGAAGCTTTCTTT.

The chain has TRBV4-1 and TRBJ1-1; 12 bases align to TRBD1. The trim removed 3 bases at V and 1 base at J, leaving 0 bases unmatched. The CDR3 totals 15 residues. Germline loops: CDR1 MGHRA, CDR2 YSYEKL. The CDR3 loop reads CASSQGQGANTEAFF. CDR3 DNA: TGCGCCAGCAGCCAGGGACAGGGGGCGAACACTGAAGCTTTCTTT.